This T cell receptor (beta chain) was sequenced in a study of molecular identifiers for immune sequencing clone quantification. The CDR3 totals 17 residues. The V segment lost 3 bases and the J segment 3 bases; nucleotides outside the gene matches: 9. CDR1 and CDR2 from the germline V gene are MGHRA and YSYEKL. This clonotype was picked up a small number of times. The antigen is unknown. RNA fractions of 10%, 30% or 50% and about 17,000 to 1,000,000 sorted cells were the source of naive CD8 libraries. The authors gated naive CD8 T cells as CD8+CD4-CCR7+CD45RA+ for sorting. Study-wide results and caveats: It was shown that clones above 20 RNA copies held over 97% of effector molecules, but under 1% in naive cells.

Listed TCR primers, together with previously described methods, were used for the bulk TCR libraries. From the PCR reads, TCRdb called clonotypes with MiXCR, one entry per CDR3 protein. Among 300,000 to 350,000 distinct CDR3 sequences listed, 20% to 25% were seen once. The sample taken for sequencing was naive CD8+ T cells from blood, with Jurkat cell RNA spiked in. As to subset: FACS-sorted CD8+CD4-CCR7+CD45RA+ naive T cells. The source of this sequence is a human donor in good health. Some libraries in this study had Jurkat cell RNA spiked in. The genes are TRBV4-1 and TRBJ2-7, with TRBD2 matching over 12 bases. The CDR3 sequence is CASSHEASGGAVYEQYF. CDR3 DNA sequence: TGCGCCAGCAGCCACGAGGCTAGCGGGGGGGCCGTCTACGAGCAGTACTTC.